The 21 T cell receptor beta chains presented below share a single source sample, sequenced in a study of T cell repertoires in ileal Crohn's disease. The data were produced by immunoSEQ multiplex PCR, yet TCRdb's version contains in-frame clones alone and is incomplete. The sample carries 3,000 to 4,000 clones, roughly four fifths recorded once. Material for sequencing was ileal tissue. These receptors all stem from an adult with Crohn's disease.

V usage is TRBV6-1 and J usage is TRBJ2-7, with D maybe TRBD1 (6 bases). CDR1 MNHNS and CDR2 SASEGT come from the germline V gene. The CDR3 is 14 amino acids. The germline V and J ends were trimmed by 4 bases and 2 bases, with 12 bases remaining between them. The CDR3 is CASSAQGGPYEQYF. The CDR3, as DNA: TGTGCCAGCAGTGCACAGGGCGGCCCCTACGAGCAGTACTTC.

This chain connects TRBV9 to TRBJ2-1; 9 positions agree with TRBD2. The ends lost 3 bases at V and 4 bases at J; junction bases unmatched: 11. The CDR3 has 17 residues. The germline gives CDR1 SGDLS, CDR2 YYNGEE. The CDR3 region is CASSATIRAGGYNEQFF. The CDR3 DNA follows: TGTGCCAGCAGCGCGACAATCCGAGCGGGGGGATACAATGAGCAGTTCTTC.

The V call is TRBV28, the J call TRBJ1-1, with a possible D match to TRBD1 (5 bases). From germline, CDR1 is MDHEN and CDR2 SYDVKM. Deletions cut 3 bases from V and 1 base from J, with 15 bases between. The CDR3 extends over 16 amino acids. The CDR3 loop reads CASSFGRGPQNTEAFF. The CDR3 nucleotides read TGTGCCAGCAGTTTTGGGCGGGGCCCTCAGAACACTGAAGCTTTCTTT.

The chain combines TRBV5-3 with TRBJ1-5; D unclear. TRBV5-3 is an ORF for which the function is uncertain. The CDR3 spans 14 residues. Between the trimmed V and J ends, which lost 5 bases and 4 bases, there was a span of 13 bases. CDR3 amino acids: CARRDSPLNQPQHF. DNA for the CDR3: TGTGCCAGAAGAGATAGCCCCCTTAATCAGCCCCAGCATTTT.

J is TRBJ1-2 and V is TRBV5-6; D gene unclear. V gave up 0 bases and J gave up 7 bases, with 10 bases separating them. The germline gives CDR1 SGHDT, CDR2 YYEEEE. This CDR3 is built from 13 residues. The CDR3 DNA is TGTGCCAGCAGCTTGGAACATATTGGTGGCTACACCTTC. This gives the protein CASSLEHIGGYTF.

The rearrangement joins TRBV13 to TRBJ1-5, with a weak D call TRBD1 (5 bases). This CDR3 has 14 residues. The germline V and J ends were trimmed by 3 bases and 6 bases, with 12 bases remaining between them. Looked up from germline, CDR1 is PRHDT and CDR2 is FYEKMQ (reference sequence). The CDR3 loop is CASSLGGPAQPQHF. For the CDR3, the DNA is TGTGCCAGCAGCTTGGGGGGTCCAGCTCAGCCCCAGCATTTT.

This chain joins TRBV14 and TRBJ2-7, with D uncertain. Trimming took 6 bases from V and 3 from J, leaving 6 bases between them. The CDR3 contains 11 residues. In germline, CDR1 is SGHDN, CDR2 FVKESK. The CDR3 loop is CASSSGYEQYF. CDR3 DNA: TGTGCCAGCAGTTCCGGCTACGAGCAGTACTTC.

V is TRBV7-9 and J is TRBJ2-3; TRBD2 might be the D (6 bases). V dropped 1 base and J dropped 2 bases, with 10 bases sitting between them. The germline CDR1 and CDR2 sequences are SEHNR and FQNEAQ (reference sequence). The CDR3 is 15 residues long. DNA for the CDR3: TGTGCCAGCAGCTTAGTGGGGGGATTCACAGATACGCAGTATTTT. Translated: CASSLVGGFTDTQYF. Together with reference TRBV7-9 and TRBJ2-3, the CDR3 gives the full variable domain: DTGVSQNPRHKITKRGQNVTFRCDPISEHNRLYWYRQTLGQGPEFLTYFQNEAQLEKSRLLSDRFSAERPKGSFSTLEIQRTEQGDSAMYLCASSLVGGFTDTQYFGPGTRLTVL.

The CDR3 loop reads CAWSGLAGALSYEQYF. CDR3 nucleotides: TGTGCCTGGAGCGGACTAGCGGGGGCCCTCTCCTACGAGCAGTACTTC. This chain links TRBV30 with TRBJ2-7, with 13 bases fitting TRBD2. Per the germline V gene, CDR1 is GTSNPN and CDR2 is SVGIG (reference sequence). CDR3 size: 16 residues. The J segment lost 0 bases and the V segment lost 3 bases, leaving 5 bases of the junction unmatched. Based on the CDR3 plus reference TRBV30 and TRBJ2-7, the full variable domain is SQTIHQWPATLVQPVGSPLSLECTVEGTSNPNLYWYRQAAGRGLQLLFYSVGIGQISSEVPQNLSASRPQDRQFILSSKKLLLSDSGFYLCAWSGLAGALSYEQYFGPGTRLTVT.

The chain recombines TRBV7-6 with TRBJ2-5; 9 bases are shared with TRBD2. Germline V CDR1 and CDR2: SGHVS, FNYEAQ. The CDR3 contains 14 residues. With V trimmed by 5 bases and J by 1 base, 2 bases remained unmatched. CDR3 in DNA: TGTGCCAGCAGCGTTAGCGGGGGCCAAGAGACCCAGTACTTC. It is translated as CASSVSGGQETQYF. Supplemented by reference TRBV7-6 and TRBJ2-5, the full variable domain reads GAGVSQSPRYKVTKRGQDVALRCDPISGHVSLYWYRQALGQGPEFLTYFNYEAQQDKSGLPNDRFSAERPEGSISTLTIQRTEQRDSAMYRCASSVSGGQETQYFGPGTRLLVL.

This chain joins TRBV4-2 and TRBJ1-6; D is perhaps TRBD1 (5 bases). Germline lookup yields CDR1 LGHNA and CDR2 YNFKEQ. V was shortened by 0 bases and J by 0 bases, with 9 bases between the two germline ends. CDR3 length: 17 residues. The CDR3 nucleotides read TGTGCCAGCAGCCAAGATAGGGGTAACTCCTATAATTCACCCCTCCACTTT. This gives the protein CASSQDRGNSYNSPLHF.

The sample holds a few counts of this clone. V is TRBV19 and J is TRBJ2-5; D is perhaps TRBD1 (5 bases). V was clipped by 5 bases and J by 5 bases, with 12 bases between them. Germline V gene data show CDR1 as LNHDA and CDR2 as SQIVND (reference sequence). This CDR3 spans 13 amino acids. The CDR3 nucleotides read TGTGCCAGTAGTCAACAGGTACGGGAGACCCAGTACTTC. Translating gives CASSQQVRETQYF.

The chain couples TRBV11-1 to TRBJ1-6; D uncertain. The germline gives CDR1 SGHAT, CDR2 FQDESV (reference sequence). The CDR3 contains 14 residues. Trimming cost V 5 bases and J 10 bases, with 15 bases left between them. CDR3 nucleotides: TGTGCCAGCAGCGCCCCTCAAATGGGCTCACCCCTCCACTTT. Its protein product is CASSAPQMGSPLHF. The complete variable domain, with remaining parts taken from reference TRBV11-1 and TRBJ1-6, reads EAEVAQSPRYKITEKSQAVAFWCDPISGHATLYWYRQILGQGPELLVQFQDESVVDDSQLPKDRFSAERLKGVDSTLKIQPAELGDSAMYLCASSAPQMGSPLHFGNGTRLTVT.

This clone has only one observation. The CDR3 sequence: CASSDQSGDHGTDTQYF. Here the CDR3 DNA reads TGCGCCAGCAGTGACCAAAGCGGGGACCATGGCACAGATACGCAGTATTTT. This chain joins TRBV10-1 and TRBJ2-3, with 7 nucleotides matching TRBD2. V was pared by 3 bases and J by 1 base, with 10 bases of the junction left unmatched. The CDR3 covers 17 residues. The germline V gene has CDR1 WNHNN and CDR2 SYGVQD (reference sequence).

In this sample, this clone turned up once. The CDR3 nucleotides read TGTGCCAGCTCCCACGGACAGGGGTACGAGCAGTACGTC. Its translation is CASSHGQGYEQYV. V usage is TRBV18 and J usage is TRBJ2-7; 9 positions agree with TRBD1. The V segment lost 6 bases and the J segment 4 bases; nucleotides outside the gene matches: 4. Germline values: CDR1 KGHSH, CDR2 LQKENI. There are 13 residues in the CDR3.

V usage is TRBV15 and J usage is TRBJ1-4; no clear D. V was clipped by 5 bases and J by 5 bases, with 12 bases between them. The CDR3 contains 14 residues. Germline-derived CDR1 and CDR2 are LNHNV and YYDKDF (reference sequence). The DNA of the CDR3 is TGTGCCACCAGCCGCCCGGGTCCCAATGAAAAACTGTTTTTT. Its translation: CATSRPGPNEKLFF. The full variable domain, rest sourced from reference TRBV15 and TRBJ1-4, is DAMVIQNPRYQVTQFGKPVTLSCSQTLNHNVMYWYQQKSSQAPKLLFHYYDKDFNNEADTPDNFQSRRPNTSFCFLDIRSPGLGDTAMYLCATSRPGPNEKLFFGSGTQLSVL.

The gene calls are TRBV4-3 and TRBJ1-5; maybe TRBD1 (6 bases). This CDR3 contains 15 residues. V lost 4 bases and J lost 5, with 15 bases in between. From germline, CDR1 is LGHNA and CDR2 YSLEER. The CDR3 reads CASSRAQGDDQPQHF. The CDR3 bases are TGCGCCAGCAGCCGGGCACAGGGAGACGATCAGCCCCAGCATTTT.

This clone rates as large. The V call is TRBV6-4, the J call TRBJ2-2, with D unclear. Germline assignment: CDR1 MRHNA and CDR2 SNTAGT. V was trimmed by 2 bases and J by 7 bases, leaving 8 bases between them. The CDR3 runs 13 residues. CDR3 residues: CASSDPPLGELFF. The DNA for the CDR3 is TGTGCCAGCAGTGACCCCCCCCTCGGGGAGCTGTTTTTT.

J is TRBJ1-3 and V is TRBV6-5; no reliable D call. The CDR3 is made up of 14 amino acids. Trimming shortened V by 5 bases and J by 5 bases, and 13 bases separated the two germline ends. The germline gives CDR1 MNHEY, CDR2 SVGAGI. CDR3 coding DNA: TGTGCCAGCAGTCCGGACTGGGGAAGAAACACCATATATTTT. Amino acids: CASSPDWGRNTIYF.

The V call is TRBV6-1, the J call TRBJ2-7; TRBD1 matches 10 bases. Looked up from germline, CDR1 is MNHNS and CDR2 is SASEGT. There are 13 residues in the CDR3. V trimming: 7 bases; J trimming: 7 bases; junction bases outside the gene matches: 7. CDR3 in DNA: TGTGCCAGCACCGGGACAGGGGTAGGGGAGCAGTACGTC. It is translated as CASTGTGVGEQYV.

This chain uses TRBV27 with TRBJ1-1, with 9 nucleotides matching TRBD1. Losses at the gene ends were 0 bases for V and 4 bases for J; bases not matched to a gene: 3. The CDR3 loop spans 15 amino acids. Germline-derived CDR1 and CDR2 are MNHEY and SMNVEV (reference sequence). CDR3 nucleotides: TGTGCCAGCAGTTTATCCCGGACAGGGGCCACTGAAGCTTTCTTT. Translated: CASSLSRTGATEAFF.